This T cell receptor (beta chain) derives from a study of cytomegalovirus exposure and HLA in healthy donors. Study findings and constraints: When analyzed later, the rates of TCR association showed variation by HLA locus, with DRB1 the most and HLA-C the fewest. Most observed TCR sequences were rare, whereas some public TCRs were detected in many donors.

The germline V gene encodes CDR1 MNHNY and CDR2 SVGAGI (reference sequence). CDR3 length equals 13 residues. Trimming stripped 5 bases from V and 7 bases from J, with 13 bases between. In the PCR, 60 Vbeta and 13 Jbeta primers were used. The assay was immunoSEQ multiplex PCR, and TCRdb's table has in-frame clones only and misses some. The repertoire consists of some 120,000 clones, with just under 80% occurring once and the leading ten covering 5% to 6.5%. Regarding this clone: Its antigen is unidentified.

The chain is built from TRBV6-6 and TRBJ2-3, with D possibly being TRBD2 (6 bases). This TCR was sampled from a man under 40 in good health and CMV-seronegative. Specimen: PBMCs. The CDR3 DNA is TGTGCCAGCAGTACCCCGGGACTTTATACGCAGTATTTT. Its protein is CASSTPGLYTQYF.